What follows describes a single T cell receptor beta chain. The antigen is not known. Sequenced by immunoSEQ multiplex PCR; TCRdb stores in-frame clones only, minus some. Of 20,000 to 25,000 clones listed, about 71% are singletons. The sample is drawn from a study of vaccination effects on CD4 cells after COVID-19. Antigen-specific CD4+ T cells were expanded with viral peptide pools in the ViraFEST assay before sequencing. The authors isolated CD4+ T cells after less than eleven days of culture. Each vaccine recipient was nucleocapsid antibody negative and had no prior SARS-CoV-2 infection. Whole-study findings and limits: Convalescent patients numbered few in the study; early post-infection timepoints were missing entirely.

The CDR3 is made up of 13 amino acids. Germline-derived CDR1 and CDR2 are SEHNR and FQNEAQ (reference sequence). V was pared by 6 bases and J by 6 bases, with 9 bases between. The V and J genes are TRBV7-9 and TRBJ1-6; a possible D gene is TRBD1 (5 bases). The sequenced sample was CD4+ T cells from PBMCs cultured with HCoV-OC43 spike peptides, obtained before COVID-19 vaccination. Sample subset: HCoV-OC43 spike overlapping peptide pool stimulation. The source is a human donor who received a COVID-19 vaccine. The CDR3 spells CASSGGSNSPLHF. CDR3 bases: TGTGCCAGCAGTGGGGGGAGTAATTCACCCCTCCACTTT.